These 10 T cell receptor beta chains came from one sample sequenced in a study of blood T cell repertoires in COVID-19 (dated by TCRdb to between 2020 and 2021). The method behind the library was the immunoSEQ multiplex PCR assay. TCRdb took this table from immuneACCESS and kept in-frame rearrangements with V and J called. Such tables lack part of the clones; where checked against another copy, unresolved V genes explain under half of the gap, and the rest is unexplained. The sample table holds under 300,000 clones, of which around 86% were seen once. The ten most abundant clones make up 0.94% of the sample. The sequenced sample consisted of peripheral blood. The receptors were sampled from a woman aged 40 to 49 who had recovered from COVID-19.

V and J are TRBV24-1 and TRBJ1-1, with D possibly matching TRBD1 (5 bases). Germline values: CDR1 KGHDR, CDR2 SFDVKD. V was trimmed by 5 bases and J by 4 bases, leaving 13 bases between them. This CDR3 comprises 14 residues. CDR3 protein: CATSAGEGPTEAFF. CDR3 in DNA: TGTGCCACCAGTGCGGGGGAAGGGCCCACTGAAGCTTTCTTT.

The chain carries TRBV18 and TRBJ2-3; 8 positions agree with TRBD2. Germline loops: CDR1 KGHSH, CDR2 LQKENI. V shed 6 bases, J shed 9 bases, and the junction held 8 bases outside the gene matches. This CDR3 is built from 13 residues. CDR3 coding DNA: TGTGCCAGCTCCATGAATAGCGGGGCCACGCAGTATTTT. It yields the protein CASSMNSGATQYF.

This clone was observed a single time. The rearrangement uses TRBV18 and TRBJ2-7, with D possibly TRBD2 on 5 matching bases. The CDR3 covers 17 residues. Germline assignment: CDR1 KGHSH and CDR2 LQKENI. The V end lost 0 bases, the J end lost 3 bases, and 18 bases lay between the germline ends. This chain's CDR3 is CASSPPLSRGGHYEQYF. The CDR3 DNA follows: TGTGCCAGCTCACCACCGCTTTCTCGGGGTGGGCACTACGAGCAGTACTTC.

In this sample, this clone turned up once. The genes are TRBV21-1 and TRBJ2-6; TRBD2 is the table's D call and was not checked against the DNA. TRBV21-1 is shown as a pseudogene. The CDR3 is made up of 16 amino acids. The CDR3 region is CASSNERAEGANVLTF. As DNA, the CDR3 is TGTGCCAGCAGCAATGAGCGGGCGGAGGGGGCCAACGTCCTGACTTTC.

The chain is built from TRBV6-5 and TRBJ2-1; D possibly corresponds to TRBD2 (7 bases). Trimming cost V 2 bases and J 9 bases, with 17 bases left between them. Per germline, CDR1 MNHEY and CDR2 SVGAGI. The length of the CDR3 is 15 residues. CDR3 bases: TGTGCCAGCAGTTACGGGGGCGGGACTATGGCTGAGCAGTTCTTC. As protein: CASSYGGGTMAEQFF.

The genes are TRBV7-2 and TRBJ2-7, with TRBD1 identical over 7 bases. CDR1 is SGHTA, CDR2 FQGNSA, per germline. The CDR3 runs to 13 residues. Trimming cost V 4 bases and J 2 bases; bases outside gene matches: 2. In nucleotides, the CDR3 is TGTGCCAGCAGCTCGGGACAGCCCTACGAGCAGTACTTC. Its protein product is CASSSGQPYEQYF.

The CDR3 is CAGAAAGSKNIQYF. CDR3 bases: TGTGCCGGGGCAGCCGCCGGGTCCAAAAACATTCAGTACTTC. The chain has TRBV6-5 and TRBJ2-4; D may be TRBD1 (5 bases). V lost 11 bases and J 2 bases, leaving 16 bases between the germline ends. The CDR3 spans 14 residues. Germline V gene sequence: CDR1 MNHEY, CDR2 SVGAGI.

The rearrangement joins TRBV6-2 or TRBV6-3 to TRBJ2-3, with 9 positions matching TRBD2. With 0 bases clipped from V and 2 bases from J, the junction kept 3 bases outside the gene matches. The germline CDR1 and CDR2 sequences are MNHEY and SVGEGT. CDR3 length: 16 residues. The CDR3, as DNA: TGTGCCAGCAGTTACTCGGCTAGCGGGAACACAGATACGCAGTATTTT. Its translation: CASSYSASGNTDTQYF.

This chain connects TRBV3-1 (or the pseudogene TRBV3-2) to TRBJ2-5; TRBD2 matches 10 bases. The CDR3 length is 15 residues. The germline CDR1 and CDR2 sequences are LGHDT and YNNKEL (reference sequence). V was pared by 1 base and J by 6 bases, with 5 bases of the junction left unmatched. The CDR3 region has the DNA TGTGCCAGCAGCCAAGTCCTAGCGGGAGATAAGACCCAGTACTTC. This encodes CASSQVLAGDKTQYF.

The genes are TRBV19 and TRBJ2-7; 7 bases are a match to TRBD2. This CDR3 region has 17 residues. The germline V gene encodes CDR1 LNHDA and CDR2 SQIVND (reference sequence). The J segment lost 1 base and the V segment lost 1 base, leaving 10 bases of the junction unmatched. CDR3 residues: CASSIGVGAGISYEQYF. The DNA of the CDR3 is TGTGCCAGTAGTATAGGGGTCGGAGCGGGAATTTCCTACGAGCAGTACTTC.